What follows are 30 T cell receptor beta chains derived from one specimen sequenced in a study of T cells in placental villitis. The libraries were made with immunoSEQ v4. Sequenced by immunoSEQ multiplex PCR; TCRdb stores in-frame clones only, minus some. The table shows 2,500 to 3,500 clones, with about 70% occurring only once. Sequenced: placental tissue containing maternal and fetal cells. The receptors were gathered from a human patient with infectious villitis; the placental T cells may come from both mother and fetus.

J is TRBJ2-6 and V is TRBV19; possible D gene TRBD2, 5 bases. V was clipped by 3 bases and J by 2 bases, with 8 bases between them. Germline V gives CDR1 LNHDA, CDR2 SQIVND (reference sequence). The CDR3 is 15 amino acids. The DNA for the CDR3 is TGTGCCAGTAGTATCGCCGGGACTGGGGCCAACGTCCTGACTTTC. Residues: CASSIAGTGANVLTF.

The chain is built from TRBV6-4 and TRBJ1-6; unclear D gene. This CDR3 comprises 15 residues. Germline-derived CDR1 and CDR2 are MRHNA and SNTAGT. V lost 0 bases, J lost 9 bases, and 12 bases lay in between. CDR3 amino acids: CASSDSSAISSPLHF. Here the CDR3 DNA reads TGTGCCAGCAGTGACTCATCCGCTATAAGTTCACCCCTCCACTTT.

This clone was counted between two and nine times. The CDR3: CASSVDRGQRGYTF. The CDR3 nucleotides are TGTGCCAGCAGCGTTGACAGGGGGCAGCGCGGCTACACCTTC. The rearrangement uses TRBV28 and TRBJ1-2, with 10 bases that match TRBD1. The germline CDR1 and CDR2 sequences are MDHEN and SYDVKM. The CDR3 is 14 amino acids. Trimming took 6 bases from V and 8 from J; bases not matched to a gene: 9.

The chain joins TRBV5-4 to TRBJ2-1; D may be TRBD1 or TRBD2 (6 bases each). Germline assignment: CDR1 SGHNT and CDR2 YYREEE (reference sequence). Trimming left V 2 bases short and J 5 bases short, with 14 bases between. The CDR3 is 15 residues long. CDR3 loop: CASSFPGAVDNEQFF. The CDR3 DNA sequence: TGTGCCAGCAGCTTCCCGGGGGCCGTAGACAATGAGCAGTTCTTC.

The CDR3 reads CASSEFYEQYV. In DNA, the CDR3 is TGTGCCAGCAGTGAATTCTACGAGCAGTACGTC. The rearrangement uses TRBV6-1 and TRBJ2-7; no clear D. Trimming removed 2 bases from V and 3 bases from J, with 2 bases in between. Looked up from germline, CDR1 is MNHNS and CDR2 is SASEGT. This CDR3 region has 11 residues.

A remark on this clone: An end of the junction does not agree with germline; a read error may underlie this. This specimen includes other DNA sequences encoding the same CDR3. This chain joins TRBV19 and TRBJ2-1, with 7 bases identical to TRBD2. The CDR3 covers 15 residues. Germline CDR1 LNHDA, CDR2 SQIVND (reference sequence). CDR3: CASSIGTTPFGEQFF. CDR3 DNA: TGTGCCAGTAGTATCGGGACTACCCCCTTCGGAGAGCAATTCTTC.

The J gene is TRBJ2-5, the V gene TRBV4-2, with 13 positions matching TRBD2. J was trimmed by 5 bases and V by 5 bases; bases with no gene match: 5. CDR1 is LGHNA, CDR2 YNFKEQ, per germline. This CDR3 has 15 residues. CDR3 sequence (DNA): TGTGCCAGCAGCGAACTAGCGGGGGGGCCCGAGACCCAGTACTTC. This encodes CASSELAGGPETQYF.

Regarding this clone: A junction boundary mismatches the germline segment, possibly from a read error. The chain links TRBV3-1 (or the pseudogene TRBV3-2) to TRBJ1-3; D is unclear. This CDR3 contains 15 residues. Germline CDR1 is LGHDT and CDR2 is YNNKEL (reference sequence). DNA of the CDR3: TGTGCCAGCGGCCAAAGACGGCTCTCTGGAAACACCATATATTTT. It encodes CASGQRRLSGNTIYF.

The V gene is TRBV3-1 (or the pseudogene TRBV3-2), the J gene TRBJ1-2; the D is unclear. V lost 4 bases to trimming and J lost 4 bases, with 10 bases between them. The CDR3 spans 13 residues. From germline, CDR1 is LGHDT and CDR2 YNNKEL (reference sequence). Here the CDR3 reads CASSLATVYGYTF. The CDR3 coding sequence is TGTGCCAGCAGCCTAGCGACGGTCTATGGCTACACCTTC.

This sequence joins TRBV7-2 and TRBJ1-3; 9 bases fit TRBD1. Trimming at V came to 5 bases and at J to 1 base, leaving 9 bases not matched to a gene. The CDR3 runs to 17 residues. Germline CDR1 SGHTA, CDR2 FQGNSA. The CDR3 reads CASSPAFGTGSGNTIYF. In DNA form, the CDR3 reads TGTGCCAGCAGCCCCGCGTTCGGGACAGGGTCTGGAAACACCATATATTTT. Full variable domain (rest looked up from reference TRBV7-2 and TRBJ1-3): GAGVSQSPSNKVTEKGKDVELRCDPISGHTALYWYRQSLGQGLEFLIYFQGNSAPDKSGLPSDRFSAERTGGSVSTLTIQRTQQEDSAVYLCASSPAFGTGSGNTIYFGEGSWLTVV.

This clone came up a few times. The rearrangement links TRBV5-1 to TRBJ2-3; D is unresolved. Trimming pared 5 bases from V and 8 bases from J, leaving 15 bases between. CDR3 length: 13 residues. Germline CDR1 is SGHRS and CDR2 is YFSETQ. CDR3 DNA sequence: TGCGCCAGCAGTAGTAACACCGGGCCTACGCAGTATTTT. Residues: CASSSNTGPTQYF. The whole variable domain, filled in from reference TRBV5-1 and TRBJ2-3, reads KAGVTQTPRYLIKTRGQQVTLSCSPISGHRSVSWYQQTPGQGLQFLFEYFSETQRNKGNFPGRFSGRQFSNSRSEMNVSTLELGDSALYLCASSSNTGPTQYFGPGTRLTVL.

This clone has a handful of counts. The V gene is TRBV3-1 (or the pseudogene TRBV3-2), the J gene TRBJ1-5; 7 bases are shared with TRBD1. Germline V gives CDR1 LGHDT, CDR2 YNNKEL (reference sequence). The V and J ends lost 4 bases and 2 bases, in that order; junction bases with no gene match: 8. CDR3 length: 16 residues. The CDR3 nucleotides read TGTGCCAGCAGCCTGGGAGGGGGCTTCGGCAATCAGCCCCAGCATTTT. Translated, it gives CASSLGGGFGNQPQHF.

V is TRBV9 and J is TRBJ1-1; 7 nucleotides match TRBD1. The length of the CDR3 is 16 residues. The ends lost 0 bases at V and 5 bases at J; junction bases unmatched: 10. Germline CDR1 is SGDLS and CDR2 is YYNGEE. The CDR3, as DNA: TGTGCCAGCAGCGTAGGGACAGGTAATATCGGAACTGAAGCTTTCTTT. It is translated as CASSVGTGNIGTEAFF.

The table lists this clone with a few counts. V and J are TRBV9 and TRBJ1-3, with D tentatively TRBD1 (6 bases). V shed 3 bases and J shed 2 bases, with 21 bases lying between them. This CDR3 contains 18 residues. CDR1 and CDR2 from the germline V gene are SGDLS and YYNGEE. The CDR3 coding sequence is TGTGCCAGCAGCGCGTCGGTAGGTTCCGGGGGCACTGGAAACACCATATATTTT. Its translation: CASSASVGSGGTGNTIYF.

The V and J genes are TRBV5-4 and TRBJ1-1, with D unclear. There are 13 residues in the CDR3. V was clipped by 4 bases and J by 5 bases, with 12 bases between them. Germline values: CDR1 SGHNT, CDR2 YYREEE (reference sequence). This CDR3 is CASSLGRKTEAFF. CDR3 in DNA: TGTGCCAGCAGCCTAGGACGGAAGACTGAAGCTTTCTTT.

This rearrangement joins TRBV2 to TRBJ1-2, with D possibly being TRBD1 (6 bases). The CDR3 consists of 14 residues. The germline V and J ends were trimmed by 8 bases and 1 base, with 14 bases remaining between them. The germline gives CDR1 SNHLY, CDR2 FYNNEI. The CDR3 DNA reads as TGTGCCAGCTATTGGACAGTCATTAACTATGGCTACACCTTC. Translating gives CASYWTVINYGYTF.

The rearrangement joins TRBV7-3 to TRBJ2-1, with D perhaps matching TRBD2 (6 bases). V shed 3 bases and J shed 2 bases, with 11 bases lying between them. This CDR3 is built from 15 residues. Germline lookup yields CDR1 SGHTA and CDR2 FQGTGA. CDR3 region: CASSFGSGAYNEQFF. CDR3 coding DNA: TGTGCCAGCAGCTTTGGCTCGGGGGCCTACAATGAGCAGTTCTTC.

This clone was counted a few times. The chain carries TRBV6-5 and TRBJ2-5; a possible D gene is TRBD2 (5 bases). The CDR3 length is 13 residues. Trimming shortened V by 4 bases and J by 5 bases, and 11 bases separated the two germline ends. Germline V gene lookup returns CDR1 MNHEY and CDR2 SVGAGI. The DNA for the CDR3 is TGTGCCAGCAGTTCACGGGGTCCCGAGACCCAGTACTTC. Translated: CASSSRGPETQYF.

The CDR3 nucleotides read TGTGCCAGTAGGCCTGCTAGCGGGACCACCGGGGAGCTGTTTTTT. Translation gives CASRPASGTTGELFF. The chain combines TRBV19 with TRBJ2-2; 9 bases fit TRBD2. The CDR3 runs 15 residues. The germline CDR1 and CDR2 sequences are LNHDA and SQIVND (reference sequence). The V segment lost 6 bases and the J segment 4 bases; nucleotides outside the gene matches: 6.

CDR3 bases: TGTGCCAGCAGCGCCTCGCTCAACCCGGGAAACATTCAGTACTTC. Its translation is CASSASLNPGNIQYF. The rearrangement uses TRBV7-7 and TRBJ2-4, with D unclear. V gave up 5 bases and J gave up 6 bases, with 17 bases separating them. Germline CDR1 is SSHAT and CDR2 is FNYEAQ (reference sequence). CDR3 size: 15 residues.

The chain has TRBV12-3 or TRBV12-4 and TRBJ1-5; D is perhaps TRBD1 (6 bases). V lost 8 bases, J lost 4 bases, and 12 bases lay in between. The length of the CDR3 is 13 residues. This chain's CDR3 is CASGGGVNQPQHF. CDR3 sequence (DNA): TGTGCCAGCGGAGGGGGGGTTAATCAGCCCCAGCATTTT.

The chain joins TRBV9 to TRBJ2-3; D gene uncertain. From germline, CDR1 is SGDLS and CDR2 YYNGEE. This CDR3 spans 17 amino acids. Trimming removed 0 bases at V and 0 bases at J, with 14 bases between. This CDR3 reads CASSVAVRAPSTDTQYF. CDR3 bases: TGTGCCAGCAGCGTAGCTGTTCGGGCACCTAGCACAGATACGCAGTATTTT.

The J gene is TRBJ1-1, the V gene TRBV5-1; TRBD1 aligns across 7 bases. The germline gives CDR1 SGHRS, CDR2 YFSETQ. Trimming cost V 5 bases and J 1 base; bases outside gene matches: 5. The CDR3 sequence is 14 residues long. CDR3 nucleotide sequence: TGCGCCAGCAGTGCAACAGGGGCGAACACTGAAGCTTTCTTT. Translation gives CASSATGANTEAFF.

The chain joins TRBV7-8 to TRBJ2-3; possibly TRBD2 for D (5 bases). The V and J ends lost 2 bases and 5 bases respectively, with 11 bases between them. Germline CDR1 and CDR2: SGHVS and FQNEAQ. The CDR3 runs 14 residues. For the CDR3, the DNA is TGTGCCAGCAGCTTAACTCAACGGGAAGATACGCAGTATTTT. Its protein is CASSLTQREDTQYF.

In its sample, this clone was seen a few times. This chain links TRBV9 with TRBJ2-1; no clear D gene. Germline V gene data show CDR1 as SGDLS and CDR2 as YYNGEE. CDR3 length: 13 residues. V was cut by 5 bases and J by 5 bases, with 11 bases left in between. Here the CDR3 reads CASSDRPNNEQFF. CDR3 DNA sequence: TGTGCCAGCAGTGACCGGCCTAACAATGAGCAGTTCTTC. Full variable domain (rest looked up from reference TRBV9 and TRBJ2-1): DSGVTQTPKHLITATGQRVTLRCSPRSGDLSVYWYQQSLDQGLQFLIQYYNGEERAKGNILERFSAQQFPDLHSELNLSSLELGDSALYFCASSDRPNNEQFFGPGTRLTVL.

The J gene is TRBJ1-4, the V gene TRBV11-2, with D possibly TRBD1 on 6 matching bases. Germline V gives CDR1 SGHAT, CDR2 FQNNGV. The V gene lost 4 bases and the J gene lost 10 bases, with 28 bases spanning the gap. There are 18 residues in the CDR3. CDR3 coding DNA: TGTGCCAGCAGCTGGGGGACAAGAGGGGCCGCGGGGGTCGTAAAACTGTTTTTT. Translating it yields CASSWGTRGAAGVVKLFF.

V and J are TRBV7-7 and TRBJ2-2; no firm D call. The CDR3 totals 17 residues. The germline V gene has CDR1 SSHAT and CDR2 FNYEAQ (reference sequence). V lost 4 bases, J lost 0 bases, and 15 bases lay in between. The DNA for the CDR3 is TGTGCCAGCAGCTCTTTCACTGGACCGTCGAACACCGGGGAGCTGTTTTTT. This encodes CASSSFTGPSNTGELFF.

Here the CDR3 reads CASSPGTSGGAWAETQYF. The CDR3 DNA is TGCGCCAGCAGCCCAGGGACTAGCGGGGGGGCCTGGGCAGAGACCCAGTACTTC. The rearrangement joins TRBV5-1 to TRBJ2-5, with 16 bases matching TRBD2. The V and J ends lost 4 bases and 4 bases, in that order; junction bases with no gene match: 10. The length of the CDR3 is 18 residues. Germline-derived CDR1 and CDR2 are SGHRS and YFSETQ. Together with reference TRBV5-1 and TRBJ2-5, the CDR3 gives the full variable domain: KAGVTQTPRYLIKTRGQQVTLSCSPISGHRSVSWYQQTPGQGLQFLFEYFSETQRNKGNFPGRFSGRQFSNSRSEMNVSTLELGDSALYLCASSPGTSGGAWAETQYFGPGTRLLVL.

The chain links TRBV7-1 to TRBJ2-6, with D perhaps TRBD2 (6 bases). TRBV7-1 is an ORF; its function is uncertain. The CDR3 covers 19 residues. Deletions cut 8 bases from V and 5 bases from J, with 28 bases between. The CDR3 spells CASGGVSHEDKSRANVLTF. In DNA, the CDR3 is TGTGCCAGCGGCGGGGTTAGTCACGAGGACAAAAGTCGGGCCAACGTCCTGACTTTC.

The CDR3 reads CASSLVAGGPETQYF. CDR3 DNA sequence: TGCGCCAGCAGCTTGGTAGCGGGGGGGCCAGAGACCCAGTACTTC. V is TRBV5-1 and J is TRBJ2-5; 11 nucleotides line up with TRBD2. Germline-derived CDR1 and CDR2 are SGHRS and YFSETQ. The CDR3 has 15 amino acids. The ends lost 0 bases at V and 4 bases at J; junction bases unmatched: 2.